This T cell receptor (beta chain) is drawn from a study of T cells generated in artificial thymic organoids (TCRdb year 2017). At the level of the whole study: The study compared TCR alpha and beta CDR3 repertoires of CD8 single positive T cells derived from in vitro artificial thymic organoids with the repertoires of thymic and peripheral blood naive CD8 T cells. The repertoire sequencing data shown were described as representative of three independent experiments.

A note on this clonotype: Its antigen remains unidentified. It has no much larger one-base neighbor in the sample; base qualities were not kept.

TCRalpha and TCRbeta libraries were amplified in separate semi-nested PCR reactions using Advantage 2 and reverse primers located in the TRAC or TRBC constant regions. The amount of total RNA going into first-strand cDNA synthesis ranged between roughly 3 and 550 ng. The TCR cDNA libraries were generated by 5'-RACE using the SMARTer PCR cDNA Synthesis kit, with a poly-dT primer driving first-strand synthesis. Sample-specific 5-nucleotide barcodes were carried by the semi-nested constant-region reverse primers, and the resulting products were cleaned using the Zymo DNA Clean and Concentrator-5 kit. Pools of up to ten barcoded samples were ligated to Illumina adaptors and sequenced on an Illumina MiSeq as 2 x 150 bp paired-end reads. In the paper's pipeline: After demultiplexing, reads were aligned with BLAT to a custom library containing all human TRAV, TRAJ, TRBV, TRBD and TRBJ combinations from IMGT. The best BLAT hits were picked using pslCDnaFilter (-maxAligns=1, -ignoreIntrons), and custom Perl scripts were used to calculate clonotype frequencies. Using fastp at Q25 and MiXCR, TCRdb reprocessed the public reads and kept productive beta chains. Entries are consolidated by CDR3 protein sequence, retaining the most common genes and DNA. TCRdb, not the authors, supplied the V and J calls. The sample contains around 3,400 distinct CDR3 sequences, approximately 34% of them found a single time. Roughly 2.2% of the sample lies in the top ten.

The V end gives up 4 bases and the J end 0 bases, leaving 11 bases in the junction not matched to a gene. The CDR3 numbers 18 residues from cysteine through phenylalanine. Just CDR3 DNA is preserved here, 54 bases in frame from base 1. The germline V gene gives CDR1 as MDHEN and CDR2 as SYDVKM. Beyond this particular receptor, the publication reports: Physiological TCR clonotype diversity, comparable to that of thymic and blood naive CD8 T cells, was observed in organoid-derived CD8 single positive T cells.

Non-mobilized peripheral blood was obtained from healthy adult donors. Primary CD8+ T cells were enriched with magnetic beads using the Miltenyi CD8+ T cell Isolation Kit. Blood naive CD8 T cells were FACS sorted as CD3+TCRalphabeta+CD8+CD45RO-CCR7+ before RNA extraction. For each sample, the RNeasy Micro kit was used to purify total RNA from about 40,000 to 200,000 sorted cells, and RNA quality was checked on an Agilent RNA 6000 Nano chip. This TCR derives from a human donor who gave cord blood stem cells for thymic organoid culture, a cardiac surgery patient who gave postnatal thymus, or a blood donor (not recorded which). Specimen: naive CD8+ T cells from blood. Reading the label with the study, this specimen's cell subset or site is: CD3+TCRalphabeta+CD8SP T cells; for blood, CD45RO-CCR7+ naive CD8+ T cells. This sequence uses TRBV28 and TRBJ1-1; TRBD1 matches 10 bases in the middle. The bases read TGTGCCAGCAGTTCTGTGGGACAGGGGACCCCAATGAACACTGAAGCTTTCTTT. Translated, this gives CASSSVGQGTPMNTEAFF.